This TCR beta chain was retrieved from a study of PD-1 blockade in classical Hodgkin lymphoma. Study in general: Intravenous nivolumab at 3 mg/kg was given to patients every 2 weeks.

Study-wide results and limits: Complete responders had baseline diversity similar to newly diagnosed patients. When nivolumab was started under 1 year after ASCT, patients were excluded. By C4D1, CD4+ diversity increased significantly, especially in complete responders.

Assay: immunoSEQ multiplex PCR; the TCRdb copy retains only in-frame clones and omits some. The table lists 90,000 to 110,000 clones, 89% of them singletons. A word on this clone: What it binds is not known.

CDR1 and CDR2 (germline): SGDLS, YYNGEE. V lost 3 bases to trimming and J lost 2 bases, with 17 bases between them. This CDR3 has 16 amino acids. This sample's time point: cycle 4 day 1 (C4D1), after 5 to 7 weeks of nivolumab. In every patient, relapse followed autologous stem cell transplantation, while exposure to brentuximab vedotin differed. This TCR derives from a human donor with classical Hodgkin lymphoma. This sample comprised peripheral blood mononuclear cells (PBMCs), obtained before the fourth cycle of nivolumab. The gene calls are TRBV9 and TRBJ1-1; D ambiguous. The CDR3 loop reads CASSAKYGALNTEAFF. The CDR3 nucleotides are TGTGCCAGCAGCGCAAAGTACGGAGCGCTTAACACTGAAGCTTTCTTT.